This note documents a single TCR beta chain sequence. What antigen it recognizes has not been identified. No base qualities exist here, and no much larger clone lies one base off it. Counted from cysteine to phenylalanine, this CDR3 has 14 amino acids. The entry retains the CDR3 DNA only, 42 bases that are in frame from base 1. V has 6 bases trimmed and J has 4 bases trimmed; junction bases matching no gene number 12. CDR1 and CDR2 are read off the germline V gene (reference sequence) as DFQATT and SNEGSKA. The data were taken from a study of T cells in Graves' hyperthyroidism and ophthalmopathy (dated by TCRdb to between 2018 and 2021). For the wider study: TCR V-J signatures able to tell the groups apart were searched for in a discovery cohort of 100 or so patients, of whom fewer than 45 had Graves' ophthalmopathy and around 56 had stable Graves' hyperthyroidism. An independent validation cohort of fewer than 20 hyperthyroidism patients and approximately 17 patients who later progressed to ophthalmopathy tested prospective prediction of ophthalmopathy. The 100 or so discovery patients were randomly split 7:3 into training and test sets. In six Graves' hyperthyroidism patients, the study also compared T-cell repertoires from thyroid tissue with T-cell repertoires from blood. Once sampling was done, hyperthyroidism patients were given methimazole at a starting dose of 30 mg daily, whereas ophthalmopathy patients were given high-dose intravenous methylprednisolone. The paper reports TCR Vbeta CDR3 sequencing of 140 or so peripheral blood samples: fewer than 50 ophthalmopathy, 75 to 80 hyperthyroidism and approximately 17 progressor patients. Broader findings and caveats from the paper: Sample size was not statistically predetermined, and blinding of investigators to group allocation was not performed. In validation, the model predicted progression to ophthalmopathy a median of around six months before onset, with 70% to 71% sensitivity and 72.22% specificity. A 13 V-J signature model separated ophthalmopathy from stable hyperthyroidism, with 87.88% sensitivity and just under 84% specificity in cross-validation and 80%/75% in testing. Most expanded thyroid clonotypes (frequency above 0.001) were also found in blood, which suggests that blood repertoires may mirror thyroid immune responses.

Any patient with an uncontrolled infection, another autoimmune disease, pregnancy or lactation was excluded. Diagnoses were established on the basis of clinical symptoms, serum thyroxine and TRAb, thyroid ultrasound, and orbital computed tomography. Total RNA was extracted using Trizol reagent, and RNA quality was assessed on an Agilent 2100 Bioanalyzer. Amplification of TCR beta CDR3 regions was carried out from RNA transcripts. The first round of RT-PCR for the TCR CDR3 was performed with the HTBI primer set and the Qiagen OneStep RT-PCR kit. Libraries were constructed in a second round of multiplex PCR, after which size selection and purification were performed. The libraries were sequenced on an Illumina HiSeq2000 using paired-end 100 bp reads. Per the original workflow: SOAPnuke was used to process the raw data, throwing out any read that contained adapters or uncalled bases, had a mean Phred below 15, or lacked an exact constant-primer or identifier match. High-quality paired reads were merged using COPE v1.2.5, and each unique nucleotide sequence was defined as a clonotype. MiTCR v1.1 was used to align clonotypes to the IMGT TRBV, TRBD and TRBJ reference segments. Analysis was restricted to V-J combinations with a frequency above 0.0001, which covered over 98% of repertoires. A TCS score was defined as the ratio between F50 (clonal expansion) and ExV (chaos), using BLOSUM62-based TCRdist between CDR3 peptides within each V-J. Welch's t-statistics and random forest reduced several hundred V-J features to 10 to 15, which were used in a naive Bayes classifier (R e1071). The Morisita-Horn index was used to measure how similar the thyroid and blood repertoires were. TCRdb reprocessed the public reads (quality trimming at Q25 with fastp, clone calling with MiXCR) and kept in-frame beta chains. Rows with one shared CDR3 protein collapse into an entry with the most common genes and DNA. It is TCRdb's table, rather than the study itself, that gives the V and J calls and clone size. Present in this sample are roughly 500,000 distinct CDR3 sequences, 40% to 55% of which were seen just once. Together, the top ten hold 15% to 20% of the sample.

The V gene is TRBV20-1 and the J gene is TRBJ2-7, with 7 bases aligning to TRBD1. Sequencing was performed on peripheral blood or thyroid tissue (not recorded which). This TCR derives from an adult woman with Graves' disease, either hyperthyroidism or ophthalmopathy (not recorded which). The sequenced DNA: TGCAGTGCAGGGACAGCGTCGGGGCGGTACGAGCAGTACTTC. Its amino acids are CSAGTASGRYEQYF.